This T cell receptor beta chain was obtained from a study of cytomegalovirus exposure and HLA in healthy donors. Study outcomes and limitations: A later analysis found that most CMV-associated TCR beta chains appeared HLA-restricted. In a later analysis, compared with equally common non-associated chains, HLA-associated beta chains were more expanded.

In the PCR, 60 Vbeta and 13 Jbeta primers were used. The table came from immunoSEQ multiplex PCR; TCRdb's copy has only in-frame clones and leaves some out. The data show fewer than 200,000 clones, with roughly 85% seen just once and just over 2.5% held by the top ten. As regards this clone: Its antigen remains unidentified.

The sequenced sample was PBMCs. The sequence came from a man aged 30 to 45 in good health and CMV-seropositive.

In nucleotides, the CDR3 is TGCGCCAGCTATACAGGGGTCAGAGGGGAGACCCAGTACTTC. Amino acid sequence: CASYTGVRGETQYF. V usage is TRBV5-1 and J usage is TRBJ2-5; TRBD1 matches 7 bases. Unmatched junction bases numbered 11, after V lost 7 bases and J lost 5 bases. Per the germline V gene, CDR1 is SGHRS and CDR2 is YFSETQ. This CDR3 comprises 14 residues.